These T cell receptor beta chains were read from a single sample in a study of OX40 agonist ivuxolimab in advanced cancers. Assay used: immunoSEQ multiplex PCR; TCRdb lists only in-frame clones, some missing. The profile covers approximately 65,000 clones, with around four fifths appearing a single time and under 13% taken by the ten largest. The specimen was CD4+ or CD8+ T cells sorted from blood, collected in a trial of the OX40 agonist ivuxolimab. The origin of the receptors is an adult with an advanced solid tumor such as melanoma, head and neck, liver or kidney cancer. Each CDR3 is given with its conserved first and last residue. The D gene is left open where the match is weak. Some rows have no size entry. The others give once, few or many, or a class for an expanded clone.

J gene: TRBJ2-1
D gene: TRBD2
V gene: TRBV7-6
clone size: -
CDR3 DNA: TGTGCCAGCAGCTTTCTAGCGGGAGCTATTTATGAGCAGTTCTTC
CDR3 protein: CASSFLAGAIYEQFF

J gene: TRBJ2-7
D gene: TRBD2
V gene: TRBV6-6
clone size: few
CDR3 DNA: TGTGCCACCCGGGAGGGACTAGCGGGATCCTACGAGCAGTACTTC
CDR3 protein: CATREGLAGSYEQYF

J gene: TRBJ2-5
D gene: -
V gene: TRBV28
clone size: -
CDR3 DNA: TGTGCCAGCATGGGCAGCATCCAAGAGACCCAGTACTTC
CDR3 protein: CASMGSIQETQYF

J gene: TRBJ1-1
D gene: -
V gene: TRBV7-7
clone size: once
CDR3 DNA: TGTGCCAGCAGCATGGGACAGAACACTGAAGCTTTCTTT
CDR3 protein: CASSMGQNTEAFF

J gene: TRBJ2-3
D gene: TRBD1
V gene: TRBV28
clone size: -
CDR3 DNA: TGTGCCAGCAGTTCCTCCGGGACAGGGGAAGATACGCAGTATTTT
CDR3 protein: CASSSSGTGEDTQYF

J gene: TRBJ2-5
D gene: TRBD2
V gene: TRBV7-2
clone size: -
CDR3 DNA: TGTGCCAGCATCTTCGGACTAGAAGAGACCCAGTACTTC
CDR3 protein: CASIFGLEETQYF

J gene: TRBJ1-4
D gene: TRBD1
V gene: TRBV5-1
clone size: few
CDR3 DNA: TGCGCCAGCAGCCTGGGACAGGGAACGCTGAATGAAAAACTGTTTTTT
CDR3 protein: CASSLGQGTLNEKLFF

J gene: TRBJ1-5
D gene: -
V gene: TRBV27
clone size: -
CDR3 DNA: TGTGCCAGCAGTTTAAAGAGGGCGTCGTGGCAGCCCCAGCATTTT
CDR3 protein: CASSLKRASWQPQHF

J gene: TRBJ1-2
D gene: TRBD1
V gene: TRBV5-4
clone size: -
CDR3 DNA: TGTGCCAGCAGCTTGGCCTTGGGAGACAGGGATATTTATGGCTACACCTTC
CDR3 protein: CASSLALGDRDIYGYTF

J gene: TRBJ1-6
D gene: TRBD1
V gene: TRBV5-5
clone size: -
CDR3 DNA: TGTGCCAGCAGGGCCGGGACAGTTTATAATTCACCCCTCCACTTT
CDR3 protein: CASRAGTVYNSPLHF

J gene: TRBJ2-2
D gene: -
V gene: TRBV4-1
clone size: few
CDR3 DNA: TGCGCCAGCAGCCAAGATAGAGAGGGAGGAGGGGACCGGGAGCTGTTTTTT
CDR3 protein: CASSQDREGGGDRELFF

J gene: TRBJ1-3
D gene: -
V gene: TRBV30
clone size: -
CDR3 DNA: TGTGCCTGGAGTATGGGGGTGTCTGGAAACACCATATATTTT
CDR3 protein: CAWSMGVSGNTIYF

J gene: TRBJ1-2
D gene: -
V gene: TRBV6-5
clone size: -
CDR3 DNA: TGTGCCAGCAGTTACCAGGGAGGGGGCTATGGCTACACCTTC
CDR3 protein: CASSYQGGGYGYTF

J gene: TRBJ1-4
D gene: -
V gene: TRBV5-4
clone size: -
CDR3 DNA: TGTGCCAGCAGCCTTTTGGATGAAAAACTGTTTTTT
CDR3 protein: CASSLLDEKLFF

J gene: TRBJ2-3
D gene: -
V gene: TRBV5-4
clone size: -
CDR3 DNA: TGTGCCAGCAGCTTTATCCGTAATGCAGATACGCAGTATTTT
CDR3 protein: CASSFIRNADTQYF

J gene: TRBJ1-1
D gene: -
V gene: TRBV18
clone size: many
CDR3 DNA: TGTGCCAGCTCCCCCAGCAGGGACACTGAAGCTTTCTTT
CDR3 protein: CASSPSRDTEAFF

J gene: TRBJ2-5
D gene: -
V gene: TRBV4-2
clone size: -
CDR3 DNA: TGTGCCAGCAGCTTAGGCGCCATCTCAGCACAAGAGACCCAGTACTTC
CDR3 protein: CASSLGAISAQETQYF

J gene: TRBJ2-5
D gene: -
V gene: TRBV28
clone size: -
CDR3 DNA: TGTGCCAGCAGTGACGGGAGTTCGGAGACCCAGTACTTC
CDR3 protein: CASSDGSSETQYF

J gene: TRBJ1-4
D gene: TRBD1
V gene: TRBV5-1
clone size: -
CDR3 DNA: TGCGCCAGCACGAGGGGACAGGCCTCACTGTCAACTAATGAAAAACTGTTTTTT
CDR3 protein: CASTRGQASLSTNEKLFF

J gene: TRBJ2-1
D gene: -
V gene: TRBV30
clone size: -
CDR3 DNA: TGTGCCTGGAGGGGGAGCAGCAATGAGCAGTTCTTC
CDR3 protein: CAWRGSSNEQFF

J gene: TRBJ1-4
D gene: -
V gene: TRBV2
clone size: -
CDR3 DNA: TGTGCCAGCAGCCCTCGACAGACAAATTATGAAAAACTGTTTTTT
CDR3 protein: CASSPRQTNYEKLFF

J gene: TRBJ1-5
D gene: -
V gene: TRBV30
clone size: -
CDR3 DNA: TGTGCCTGGAGCTCGCCCGGATCCTTGGGGAGCAATCAGCCCCAGCATTTT
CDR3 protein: CAWSSPGSLGSNQPQHF

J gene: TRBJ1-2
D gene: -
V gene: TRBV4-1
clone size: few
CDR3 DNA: TGCGCCAGCAGTCCGATTCGAGTTACTAACTATGGCTACACCTTC
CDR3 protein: CASSPIRVTNYGYTF

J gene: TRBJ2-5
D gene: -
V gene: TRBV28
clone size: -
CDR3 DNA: TGTGCCAGCAGTTCGAGGGCCCACCAAGAGACCCAGTACTTC
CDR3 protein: CASSSRAHQETQYF

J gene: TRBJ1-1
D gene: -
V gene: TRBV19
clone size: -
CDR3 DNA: TGTGCCAGTAGCCTTTCTTGGGGTGGCACTGAAGCTTTCTTT
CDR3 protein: CASSLSWGGTEAFF

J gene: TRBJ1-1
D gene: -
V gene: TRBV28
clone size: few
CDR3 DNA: TGTGCCAGCAAGGGAAGGGTTAACACTGAAGCTTTCTTT
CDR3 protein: CASKGRVNTEAFF

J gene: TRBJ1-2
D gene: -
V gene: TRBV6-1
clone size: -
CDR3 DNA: TGTGCCAGCAGTGAAGACTGGCAGGACCTTAACTATGGCTACACCTTC
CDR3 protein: CASSEDWQDLNYGYTF

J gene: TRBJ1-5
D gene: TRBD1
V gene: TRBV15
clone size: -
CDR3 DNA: TGTGCCACCAGCCCCGACAGGGGGTTCAATCAGCCCCAGCATTTT
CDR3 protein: CATSPDRGFNQPQHF

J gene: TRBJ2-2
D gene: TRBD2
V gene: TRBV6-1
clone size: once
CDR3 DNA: TGTGCCAGCAGTGATCAACCGGGACTAGCGGGCACCGGGGAGCTGTTTTTT
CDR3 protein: CASSDQPGLAGTGELFF

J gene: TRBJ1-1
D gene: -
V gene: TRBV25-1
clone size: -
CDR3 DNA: TGTGCCAGCAGTGAGGGTCGGGGTGTGAACACTGAAGCTTTCTTT
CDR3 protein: CASSEGRGVNTEAFF

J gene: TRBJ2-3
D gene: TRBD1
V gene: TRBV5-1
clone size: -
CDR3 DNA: TGCGCCAGCAGCTTGGCCCCACAGGGGCTAGATACGCAGTATTTT
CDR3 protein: CASSLAPQGLDTQYF

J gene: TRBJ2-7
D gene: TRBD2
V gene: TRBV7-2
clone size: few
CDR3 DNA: TGTGCCAGCAGCTTGGAACCGGGGGGAACCTACGAGCAGTACTTC
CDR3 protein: CASSLEPGGTYEQYF

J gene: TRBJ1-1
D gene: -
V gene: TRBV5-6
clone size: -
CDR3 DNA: TGTGCCAGCAGCCGAACTCTGGGAGACACTGAAGCTTTCTTT
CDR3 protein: CASSRTLGDTEAFF

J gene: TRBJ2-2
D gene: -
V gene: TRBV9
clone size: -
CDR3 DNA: TGTGCCACCGACAGCCATCGCGGCACCGGGGAGCTGTTTTTT
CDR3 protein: CATDSHRGTGELFF

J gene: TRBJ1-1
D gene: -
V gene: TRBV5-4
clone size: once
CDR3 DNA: TGTGCCAGCAGCTCCTTGCACACTGAAGCTTTCTTT
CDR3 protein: CASSSLHTEAFF

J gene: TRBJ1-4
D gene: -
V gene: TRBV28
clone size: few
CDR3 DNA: TGTGCCAGCAGCTCCGTTGAGGTGGATGAAAAACTGTTTTTT
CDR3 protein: CASSSVEVDEKLFF

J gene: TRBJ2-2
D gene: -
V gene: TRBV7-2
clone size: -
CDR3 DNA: TGTGCCAGCAGCTTACTAAGTTCGGGGGAGCTGTTTTTT
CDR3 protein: CASSLLSSGELFF

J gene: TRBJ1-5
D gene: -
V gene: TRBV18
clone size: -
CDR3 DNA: TGTGCCAGCTCACCAGGGGCGGGCAATCAGCCCCAGCATTTT
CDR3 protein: CASSPGAGNQPQHF

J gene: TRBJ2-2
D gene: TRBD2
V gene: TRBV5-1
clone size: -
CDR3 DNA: TGCGCCAGCAGCCCAAACCCGGGGAGGGCGCTTAACACCGGGGAGCTGTTTTTT
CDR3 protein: CASSPNPGRALNTGELFF

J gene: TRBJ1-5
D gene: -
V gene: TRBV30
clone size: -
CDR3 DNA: TGTGCCTGGAGTGTGGGGGAGTGGCAGCCCCAGCATTTT
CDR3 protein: CAWSVGEWQPQHF

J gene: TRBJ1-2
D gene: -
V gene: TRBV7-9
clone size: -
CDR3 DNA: TGTGCCAGCAGCTTAGTCCCGGGGGACCTTTTAGGCTACACCTTC
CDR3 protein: CASSLVPGDLLGYTF

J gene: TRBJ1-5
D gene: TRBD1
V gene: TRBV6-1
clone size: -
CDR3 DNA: TGTGCCAGCAGTGGCACAGGGGTAGGGGATCAGCCCCAGCATTTT
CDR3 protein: CASSGTGVGDQPQHF

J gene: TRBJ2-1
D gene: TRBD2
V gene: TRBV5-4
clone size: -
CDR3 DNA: TGTGCCAGCAGCCCGACTAGCGGAGGGGCCTCCTACAATGAGCAGTTCTTC
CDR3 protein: CASSPTSGGASYNEQFF